This T cell receptor (beta chain) was profiled in a study of T cell responses to AZD1222 COVID-19 vaccine (dated by TCRdb to 2020 to 2022). With regard to the full study: A total of 233 trial participants underwent TCR sequencing, of whom about 210 received two doses of AZD1222 and about 25 received two doses of the MenACWY control vaccine. Trial participants were enrolled into age subgroups of 18-55, 56-69 and 70-plus years, which contained approximately 150, 28 and 58 TCR-sequenced participants, respectively.

The sample's time point, from its label and the paper: baseline before first vaccination. The treatment or condition label corresponds to: meningococcal conjugate vaccine given as trial control. Vaccinee samples were obtained from the UK trials COV001 and COV002, which included a single-blind randomized controlled phase 2/3 trial of AZD1222 (ChAdOx1 nCoV-19) in healthy adults. For TCRbeta chain sequencing, PBMC samples from trial participants were taken at day 0 and at day 28 after the second dose. The germline V gene sets CDR1 to SGHAT and CDR2 to FQNNGV. The V and J ends are trimmed by 3 bases and 3 bases, leaving 7 bases between them. CDR3 length: 13 amino acids, cysteine to phenylalanine. The CDR3 DNA has 39 bases and is translated from base 1. General study outcomes and caveats: The whole spike protein was spanned by vaccine-associated CD4 TCRs, and dominant responses were seen in regions 160-218 and 743-854. A significant rise in spike-specific TCR breadth and depth was observed after two AZD1222 doses relative to day 0 and relative to MenACWY recipients. In the small 56-69-year group, the increase in depth fell short of significance, most likely because of low power. No day 14 peak-response samples were available, so repertoires were characterized only after the peak T cell response. Conclusions about previously exposed vaccinees are limited because only five or six AZD1222 recipients were SARS-CoV-2 seropositive at baseline. Nearly half of unique spike-specific TCRs reportedly recognized epitopes outside regions mutated in the B.1.351 and B.1.1.7 variants. Participants were mostly white British, with more females than males. The authors suggested clonal diversity may have been underestimated.

With respect to this clone: Its antigen specificity is not known. The record has no base qualities; no much larger clone is one base away.

The CDR3 regions of human TCRbeta chains were analyzed by immunosequencing. From the authors' description of their analysis: Repertoire TCRs were matched against a reference library of SARS-CoV-2-specific TCRs generated with the MIRA antigen-specificity platform. Breadth meant the fraction of unique TCRs that were SARS-CoV-2-associated, whereas depth meant the fraction of total T cells that were SARS-CoV-2-associated. Using the MIRA data, each spike-specific TCR was mapped to the spike region that the TCR reacts to and placed in a CD4 or CD8 class. Log10-transformed breadth and depth values were compared by one-way ANOVA with Sidak's multiple comparisons tests. Here the immuneACCESS table is served through TCRdb, limited to in-frame sequences with V and J called. Missing clones are a known gap in these copies; in checked studies unresolved V genes cover under half, and the rest lacks a known reason. That table gives V, J and clone size, and the DNA gave D and trimming. The sample data list under 150,000 clones, and approximately 78% of these were observed just once. 4.1% of the sample is held by the ten biggest clonotypes.

The receptor comes from an adult in good health. The specimen was peripheral blood, collected on day 0 of MenACWY control vaccination. The rearrangement joined TRBV11-2 to TRBJ2-3, and possibly TRBD2, on 6 matching bases. The bases read TGTGCCAGCAGCTTGCGGGGAACAGATACGCAGTATTTT. It codes for CASSLRGTDTQYF.